A selection of T cell receptor beta chains follows, all from one sample in a study of blood T cell repertoires in COVID-19. The data were produced by immunoSEQ multiplex PCR, yet TCRdb's version contains in-frame clones alone and is incomplete. Among about 180,000 clones listed, 80% to 85% were seen once. Sequencing was done on a sample of peripheral blood. Every receptor here comes from a woman in her thirties or forties with COVID-19, enrolled during active disease. Each CDR3 is given with its conserved first and last residue. The order of the fields is V gene, CDR3 protein.

v_gene: TRBV15
CDR3aa: CATSRRDSPLGNTIYF

v_gene: TRBV11-1
CDR3aa: CASSSLGQGLRYGYTF

v_gene: TRBV6-5
CDR3aa: CASWGRDNRIYGYTF

v_gene: TRBV7-6
CDR3aa: CASSTGGSGGSYEQYF

v_gene: TRBV5-4
CDR3aa: CASSSGGGNQPQHF

v_gene: TRBV29-1
CDR3aa: CSVEEFRTAQETQYF

v_gene: TRBV3-1/TRBV3-2
CDR3aa: CASSRGQGAEAFF

v_gene: TRBV19
CDR3aa: CASRDSYEQYF

v_gene: TRBV3-1/TRBV3-2
CDR3aa: CASSQLGGREQFF

v_gene: TRBV11-2
CDR3aa: CASSRSGSGTDTQYF

v_gene: TRBV7-3
CDR3aa: CASSPGGRVGSEQFF

v_gene: TRBV9
CDR3aa: CASSVGGSGTLSYEQYF

v_gene: TRBV2
CDR3aa: CATGDSSSYEQYF

v_gene: TRBV18
CDR3aa: CASSPGAEAFF

v_gene: TRBV28
CDR3aa: CASRPPGQGFEKLFF

v_gene: TRBV28
CDR3aa: CASSRPIRGVSDEQYF

v_gene: TRBV6-5
CDR3aa: CASRLYGQSYEQYF

v_gene: TRBV9
CDR3aa: CASSGGQGRSDTQYF

v_gene: TRBV6-1
CDR3aa: CASSEWPAGGSGANVLTF